A selection of T cell receptor beta chains follows, all from one sample in a study of T cells after yellow fever vaccination. One entry per CDR3 protein results from TCRdb running MiXCR on the 5' RACE reads. The table shows a few hundred thousand distinct CDR3 sequences, with 5.2% occurring only once. The sample here was CD4+ T cells sorted from PBMCs, taken on the day of the yellow fever booster vaccination. These receptors originate from a man younger than 35 who received the YFV17D yellow fever vaccine. Both conserved end residues are part of each CDR3. Each record gives: clone size, V gene, J gene, D gene, CDR3 DNA, CDR3 protein. The D gene is left open where the match is weak. Only some rows state a clone size, as once, few, many or a class for expanded clones.

size: many; V: TRBV18; J: TRBJ2-6; D: NA; DNA: TGTGCCAGCTCACCCGACAGGTCCAAGGCCAACGTCCTGACTTTC; CDR3: CASSPDRSKANVLTF
size: many; V: TRBV6-5; J: TRBJ1-5; D: NA; DNA: TGTGCCAGCAGTTGGAACCCCATCCAGCGTTTT; CDR3: CASSWNPIQRF
size: many; V: TRBV6-2/TRBV6-3; J: TRBJ2-5; D: TRBD2; DNA: TGTGCCAGCCGAGCGGGGCGGGAGACCCAGTACTTC; CDR3: CASRAGRETQYF
size: many; V: TRBV12-3/TRBV12-4; J: TRBJ1-2; D: NA; DNA: TGTGCCAGCAGTCCGAGAATTTTAGCCACGGGCTATGGCTACACCTTC; CDR3: CASSPRILATGYGYTF
size: many; V: TRBV7-9; J: TRBJ2-3; D: TRBD2; DNA: TGTGCCAGCAGCTTAGAGCGGGGGGCCAGGAACATAGATACGCAGTATTTT; CDR3: CASSLERGARNIDTQYF
size: few; V: TRBV20-1; J: TRBJ1-2; D: TRBD1; DNA: TGCAGTGCTAGAGATCCATGGGGACAGGGGGATGGCTACACCTTC; CDR3: CSARDPWGQGDGYTF
size: few; V: TRBV3-1; J: TRBJ2-5; D: NA; DNA: TGTGCCAGCAGCCCAAGGATCTCCGAGGGAGAGACCCAGTACTTC; CDR3: CASSPRISEGETQYF
size: many; V: TRBV12-3/TRBV12-4; J: TRBJ2-2; D: TRBD2; DNA: TGTGCCAGCAGTTTCTGGGAGGGCGGGGAGCTGTTTTTT; CDR3: CASSFWEGGELFF
size: many; V: TRBV2; J: TRBJ2-3; D: NA; DNA: TGTGCCAGCAGTGAAGTTACGCAGTATTTT; CDR3: CASSEVTQYF
size: few; V: TRBV27; J: TRBJ1-4; D: NA; DNA: TGTGCCAGCAGCCCCAGGCCGGGTAATGAAAAACTGTTTTTT; CDR3: CASSPRPGNEKLFF
size: few; V: TRBV20-1; J: TRBJ1-1; D: NA; DNA: TGCAGTGCTAGAGACGTACGAGGCACTGAAGCTTTCTTT; CDR3: CSARDVRGTEAFF
size: many; V: TRBV29-1; J: TRBJ2-3; D: NA; DNA: TGCAGCGTTAATTGGGCAGATACGCAGTATTTT; CDR3: CSVNWADTQYF
size: many; V: TRBV12-3/TRBV12-4; J: TRBJ2-3; D: NA; DNA: TGTGCCAGCAGTTTCGGCCCGACGAACACAGATACGCAGTATTTT; CDR3: CASSFGPTNTDTQYF
size: NA; V: TRBV24-1; J: TRBJ2-7; D: NA; DNA: TGTGCCACCAGCCCCGGGGATCCCAGGAGGGAGCAGTACTTC; CDR3: CATSPGDPRREQYF
size: few; V: TRBV12-3/TRBV12-4; J: TRBJ1-5; D: NA; DNA: TGTGCCAGCAGTCCCGCCGGGCGGGGGGAGGGTCAGCCCCAGCATTTT; CDR3: CASSPAGRGEGQPQHF
size: many; V: TRBV28; J: TRBJ1-5; D: NA; DNA: TGTGCCAGCAGTTTACCGCCCTTCCACAGGGCTGGGCAGCCCCAGCATTTT; CDR3: CASSLPPFHRAGQPQHF
size: NA; V: TRBV21-1; J: TRBJ2-1; D: NA; DNA: TGTGCCAGCAGCCATGCCCGGGACCGACCTCCAGAGTCGTTCTTC; CDR3: CASSHARDRPPESFF
size: few; V: TRBV12-3/TRBV12-4; J: TRBJ2-3; D: TRBD1; DNA: TGTGCCAGCAGTTATGGGACAGGGGGAGCAGATACGCAGTATTTT; CDR3: CASSYGTGGADTQYF
size: many; V: TRBV20-1; J: TRBJ2-1; D: NA; DNA: TGCAGTGCTAGAGACCCCAAAGGGGGTCCTGAGCAGTTCTTC; CDR3: CSARDPKGGPEQFF
size: NA; V: TRBV18; J: TRBJ2-5; D: NA; DNA: TGTGCCAGCTCACTGCTACGGACGGAAGAGACCCAGTACTTC; CDR3: CASSLLRTEETQYF
size: few; V: TRBV12-3/TRBV12-4; J: TRBJ1-1; D: NA; DNA: TGTGCCAGCCTGACAGCCCACATGAACACTGAAGCTTTCTTT; CDR3: CASLTAHMNTEAFF
size: few; V: TRBV7-3; J: TRBJ2-2; D: TRBD2; DNA: TGTGCCAGCAGCTTCAGGCGGGGGGGCCCGAGCGGGGAGCTGTTTTTT; CDR3: CASSFRRGGPSGELFF
size: many; V: TRBV5-5; J: TRBJ2-2; D: NA; DNA: TGTGCCAGCAGCTGGGGGGCGCTGGGCGGGGAGCTGTTTTTT; CDR3: CASSWGALGGELFF
size: many; V: TRBV7-2; J: TRBJ2-3; D: NA; DNA: TGTGCCAGCAGCCGCCTTTCAGGATTCCAGGCTTTT; CDR3: CASSRLSGFQAF